This T cell receptor beta chain was sequenced for a study of blood T cells in healthy people across ages. Next came a second PCR, run for about 6 to 11 cycles, which used a sample-barcoded 5' primer along with a J-beta primer mix. Each CDR3 protein is one row after TCRdb ran MiXCR on the 5' RACE reads. The table shows about 720,000 distinct CDR3 sequences, with 22% occurring only once. Source material: blood. This sequence originates from a man aged 65-85 years in good health.

The CDR3 bases are TGTGCCAGCAGCTTAGTGTGGAACGAGCAGTACTTC. This encodes CASSLVWNEQYF. V is TRBV11-2 and J is TRBJ2-7; D is unclear. V was shortened by 1 base and J by 5 bases, with 6 bases between the two germline ends. The germline gives CDR1 SGHAT, CDR2 FQNNGV. CDR3 length: 12 amino acids.